The 26 T cell receptor beta chains below all came from one sample that was sequenced in a study of T cell repertoires in cytomegalovirus infection. The antigens these receptors bind are not known. Via MiXCR, TCRdb re-called the reads, giving one row per CDR3 protein. Here the sample spans some 270,000 distinct CDR3 sequences, 22% being singletons. The sequences come from cultured PBMCs, collected from culture after CMV antigen stimulation. These receptors came from a human donor in good health (CMV status not recorded). Some clones in this sample may be carry-over from other donors' samples.

This clonotype was seen a few times. This chain connects TRBV6-1 to TRBJ1-5; weak D call: TRBD1 (5 bases). Germline assignment: CDR1 MNHNS and CDR2 SASEGT. The CDR3 is made up of 17 amino acids. The V end lost 5 bases, the J end lost 2 bases, and 19 bases lay between the germline ends. The CDR3 spells CASSSIRWGIGNQPQHF. In DNA, the CDR3 is TGTGCCAGCAGTTCTATCAGGTGGGGGATTGGCAATCAGCCCCAGCATTTT.

The chain joins TRBV3-1 to TRBJ1-1; D is ambiguous. Germline V gene sequence: CDR1 LGHDT, CDR2 YNNKEL (reference sequence). The V and J ends lost 1 base and 0 bases respectively, with 12 bases between them. CDR3 size: 16 residues. This chain's CDR3 is CASSQAVGHLNTEAFF. For the CDR3, the DNA is TGTGCCAGCAGCCAAGCGGTAGGGCACTTGAACACTGAAGCTTTCTTT.

This clonotype occurred a few times. At one boundary the junction diverges from the germline segment, which might be a read error. The chain is built from TRBV2 and TRBJ2-4, with 7 bases fitting TRBD1. The germline gives CDR1 SNHLY, CDR2 FYNNEI. The CDR3 contains 14 residues. The CDR3 here is CASREGQAQNIQYF. In DNA form, the CDR3 reads TGTGCCAGCAGGGAAGGACAGGCGCAAAACATTCAGTACTTC. Looking up the rest from reference TRBV2 and TRBJ2-4 gives the full variable domain: EPEVTQTPSHQVTQMGQEVILRCVPISNHLYFYWYRQILGQKVEFLVSFYNNEISEKSEIFDDQFSVERPDGSNFTLKIRSTKLEDSAMYFCASREGQAQNIQYFGAGTRLSVL.

The table lists this clonotype with a few counts. Written as DNA, the CDR3 is TGTGCCATCAGCGGGACAGGGGGCAATCAGCCCCAGCATTTT. Its translation is CAISGTGGNQPQHF. The rearrangement links TRBV10-3 to TRBJ1-5; 10 bases match TRBD1. The CDR3 runs to 14 residues. Germline values: CDR1 ENHRY, CDR2 SYGVKD. The J segment lost 2 bases and the V segment lost 6 bases, leaving 1 base of the junction unmatched.

This clonotype showed up many times. The rearrangement joins TRBV12-3 or TRBV12-4 to TRBJ1-5; a weak D match, TRBD1 (6 bases). V was pared by 2 bases and J by 3 bases, with 11 bases between. CDR3 length equals 15 residues. The CDR3 sequence is CASSLQDRANQPQHF. The CDR3 coding sequence is TGTGCCAGCAGTTTACAGGACAGAGCCAATCAGCCCCAGCATTTT.

The sample holds many counts of this clonotype. This sequence joins TRBV18 and TRBJ1-1, with TRBD1 matching 8 bases. This CDR3 is 16 amino acids long. V lost 2 bases and J lost 1; bases outside the gene matches: 6. The germline V gene encodes CDR1 KGHSH and CDR2 LQKENI. Here the CDR3 DNA reads TGTGCCAGCTCACCAGTGACAGGGGTCTCGAACACTGAAGCTTTCTTT. This translates into CASSPVTGVSNTEAFF.

The chain uses TRBV12-3 or TRBV12-4 and TRBJ2-1, with D unresolved. V dropped 5 bases and J dropped 8 bases, with 16 bases sitting between them. This CDR3 spans 14 amino acids. CDR3 sequence reads: CASSPTAYDDEQFF. The CDR3 DNA sequence: TGTGCCAGCAGTCCTACAGCGTATGACGATGAGCAGTTCTTC.

This clonotype was seen a few times. The chain is built from TRBV7-2 and TRBJ1-1; D is unclear. CDR1 SGHTA and CDR2 FQGNSA come from the germline V gene. The V end was cut by 1 base, the J end by 11 bases, with 8 bases between. CDR3 size: 11 residues. Written as DNA, the CDR3 is TGTGCCAGCAGCTTAGGAAGGAAGGCTTTCTTT. Amino acid sequence: CASSLGRKAFF.

This chain links TRBV6-5 with TRBJ2-2; D not certain. The V end was cut by 2 bases, the J end by 2 bases, with 9 bases between. This CDR3 region has 15 residues. Germline lookup yields CDR1 MNHEY and CDR2 SVGAGI. CDR3 protein: CASSYGRLNTGELFF. For the CDR3, the DNA is TGTGCCAGCAGTTACGGTCGGCTCAACACCGGGGAGCTGTTTTTT.

This clonotype was counted many times. The V and J genes are TRBV6-1 and TRBJ2-3, with D perhaps TRBD2 (6 bases). Trimming pared 5 bases from V and 3 bases from J, leaving 15 bases between. From germline, CDR1 is MNHNS and CDR2 SASEGT. The CDR3 loop spans 15 amino acids. The CDR3 region is CASSFSGRSTDTQYF. The CDR3 DNA sequence: TGTGCCAGCAGTTTCTCCGGGAGATCAACAGATACGCAGTATTTT.

The chain has TRBV7-9 and TRBJ1-5; D perhaps matches TRBD1 (5 bases). The V end lost 5 bases, the J end lost 7 bases, and 15 bases lay between the germline ends. The CDR3 spans 14 residues. CDR1 and CDR2 from the germline V gene are SEHNR and FQNEAQ (reference sequence). CDR3 nucleotides: TGTGCCAGCAGCCTGGACGGGGCAGGACAGCCCCAGCATTTT. The encoded protein is CASSLDGAGQPQHF.

The chain carries TRBV19 and TRBJ2-2; weak D call: TRBD1 (6 bases). The ends were cut back, 4 bases at V and 7 bases at J, with 16 bases in the middle. CDR1 is LNHDA, CDR2 SQIVND, per germline (reference sequence). This CDR3 is 15 amino acids long. CDR3 in amino acids: CASSKRTGSGGELFF. CDR3 nucleotides: TGTGCCAGTAGTAAGCGCACAGGGTCGGGCGGGGAGCTGTTTTTT.

V and J are TRBV6-2 or TRBV6-3 and TRBJ1-5, with D hard to call. V dropped 4 bases and J dropped 5 bases, with 15 bases sitting between them. The CDR3 sequence is 15 residues long. Germline CDR1 and CDR2: MNHEY and SVGEGT. CDR3 nucleotides: TGTGCCAGCAGTTCAACGGCAATCAATCATCAGCCCCAGCATTTT. Translation gives CASSSTAINHQPQHF.

This clonotype was observed at least ten times. The rearrangement uses TRBV7-2 and TRBJ1-2; D remains unclear. The CDR3 runs 14 residues. Germline lookup yields CDR1 SGHTA and CDR2 FQGNSA. Trimming took 0 bases from V and 8 from J, leaving 13 bases between them. CDR3 in amino acids: CASSLADTFWGYTF. The CDR3 DNA sequence: TGTGCCAGCAGCTTAGCCGATACCTTCTGGGGCTACACCTTC.

The chain recombines TRBV6-5 with TRBJ1-5; 10 bases map to TRBD1. The V and J ends lost 2 bases and 9 bases, in that order; junction bases with no gene match: 7. CDR1 is MNHEY and CDR2 is SVGAGI in the germline V gene. The CDR3 contains 15 residues. CDR3 nucleotides: TGTGCCAGCAGTTACGACCGGACAGGGGGATGGCCCCAGCATTTT. It is translated as CASSYDRTGGWPQHF.

The table lists this clonotype with a few counts. V gene TRBV11-3 combines with J gene TRBJ2-2; weak D call: TRBD1 (6 bases). This CDR3 is 15 amino acids long. Germline CDR1 SGHNT, CDR2 YENEEA. The germline V and J ends were trimmed by 5 bases and 5 bases, with 15 bases remaining between them. This chain's CDR3 is CASSQGWDGTGELFF. The CDR3 nucleotides read TGTGCCAGCAGCCAGGGGTGGGACGGGACCGGGGAGCTGTTTTTT.

V gene TRBV30 combines with J gene TRBJ2-1; 8 bases align to TRBD2. Germline lookup yields CDR1 GTSNPN and CDR2 SVGIG (reference sequence). The CDR3 loop spans 13 amino acids. V dropped 8 bases and J dropped 7; count of bases not matched to a gene: 10. Here the CDR3 DNA reads TGTGCCGCATTTCGCGGGGGGCCTAATGAGCAGTTCTTC. The encoded protein is CAAFRGGPNEQFF.

A few counts support this clonotype. The CDR3 bases are TGTGCCACCAGTGATTTGCAAAGTGAGCAGTTCTTC. Protein product: CATSDLQSEQFF. This chain links TRBV24-1 with TRBJ2-1; no definite D call. The CDR3 totals 12 residues. Germline CDR1 reads KGHDR; CDR2 reads SFDVKD. The V gene lost 0 bases and the J gene lost 9 bases, with 5 bases spanning the gap.

This clonotype was found a few times. The chain has TRBV27 and TRBJ2-7; D is unresolved. V lost 0 bases and J 0 bases, leaving 12 bases between the germline ends. The germline CDR1 and CDR2 sequences are MNHEY and SMNVEV (reference sequence). CDR3 length equals 16 residues. The CDR3 nucleotides read TGTGCCAGCAGTTTATCGAGGCTGGGTTACTCCTACGAGCAGTACGTC. It codes for CASSLSRLGYSYEQYV.

In this sample, this clonotype turned up many times. The rearrangement joins TRBV7-8 to TRBJ2-7; 12 nucleotides line up with TRBD2. The CDR3 spans 14 residues. Per the germline V gene, CDR1 is SGHVS and CDR2 is FQNEAQ. V was pared by 1 base and J by 6 bases, with 1 base of the junction left unmatched. The CDR3 is CASSLGLAGAEQYV. The CDR3 nucleotides read TGTGCCAGCAGCTTAGGACTAGCGGGAGCCGAGCAGTACGTC.

This clonotype showed up many times. This sequence joins TRBV7-2 and TRBJ2-1; either TRBD1 or TRBD2 may fit D (5 bases each). CDR3 size: 13 residues. Germline lookup yields CDR1 SGHTA and CDR2 FQGNSA. Trimming took off 3 bases at V and 9 bases at J, with 12 bases between the two ends. The CDR3 DNA sequence: TGTGCCAGCAGCTTCGCCGGGACCCCTGAGCAGTTCTTC. The encoded protein is CASSFAGTPEQFF. Full variable domain (remainder filled in from reference TRBV7-2 and TRBJ2-1): GAGVSQSPSNKVTEKGKDVELRCDPISGHTALYWYRQSLGQGLEFLIYFQGNSAPDKSGLPSDRFSAERTGGSVSTLTIQRTQQEDSAVYLCASSFAGTPEQFFGPGTRLTVL.

V usage is TRBV2 and J usage is TRBJ2-1; 9 nucleotides align to TRBD2. The CDR3 has 16 residues. J lost 8 bases, V lost 6 bases, and 14 bases had no gene match. The V gene's germline CDR1 is SNHLY and CDR2 FYNNEI. CDR3 amino acids: CASSASLAGRGDEQFF. The CDR3 DNA reads TGTGCCAGCAGCGCCTCGCTAGCGGGAAGGGGGGATGAGCAGTTCTTC.

The CDR3 DNA is TGTGCCAGCAGCCGGGACAGCCTCACTAGCACAGATACGCAGTATTTT. Its translation: CASSRDSLTSTDTQYF. This rearrangement joins TRBV7-6 to TRBJ2-3; 7 positions agree with TRBD1. Germline CDR1 and CDR2: SGHVS and FNYEAQ. CDR3 length equals 16 residues. Losses at the gene ends were 5 bases for V and 0 bases for J; bases not matched to a gene: 8.

This clonotype was seen a few times. V gene TRBV6-2 or TRBV6-3 combines with J gene TRBJ1-1; 9 bases agree with TRBD1. The CDR3 loop spans 14 amino acids. V lost 7 bases to trimming and J lost 4 bases; unmatched junction nucleotides: 7. CDR1 is MNHEY and CDR2 is SVGEGT in the germline V gene. CDR3 sequence: CASTGGTGFTEAFF. The CDR3, as DNA: TGTGCCAGCACCGGGGGGACAGGGTTCACTGAAGCTTTCTTT.

This clonotype was counted between two and nine times. The chain is built from TRBV19 and TRBJ2-7, with unresolved D. Germline V lookup: CDR1 LNHDA, CDR2 SQIVND (reference sequence). There are 14 residues in the CDR3. Trimming removed 5 bases from V and 3 bases from J, with 14 bases in between. The CDR3 DNA reads as TGTGCCAGTAGTGCTTCTTGGACGGGCTACGAGCAGTACTTC. Its protein product is CASSASWTGYEQYF.

This clonotype was counted ten times or more. The chain couples TRBV7-9 to TRBJ2-7, with TRBD2 matching over 7 bases. The CDR3 sequence is 17 residues long. Germline V gene lookup returns CDR1 SEHNR and CDR2 FQNEAQ (reference sequence). Losses at the gene ends were 0 bases for V and 6 bases for J; bases not matched to a gene: 14. The CDR3 loop reads CASSLAGLGGRRIEQYV. In DNA, the CDR3 is TGTGCCAGCAGCTTAGCAGGTTTGGGAGGGCGTCGCATCGAGCAGTACGTC.